This T cell receptor beta chain was captured by sequencing in a study of T-cell reconstitution after alpha-beta-depleted transplantation in children. This CDR3 contains 15 residues. Per germline, CDR1 SGHRS and CDR2 YFSETQ. V was pared by 0 bases and J by 9 bases, with 17 bases between. During its preparation, the TCRbeta library received unique molecular identifiers. TCRdb itself ran the PCR reads through MiXCR, one entry per CDR3 protein. The sample contains a few hundred thousand distinct CDR3 sequences, around 10% of which appear only once. This clonotype turned up a few times. The sample consisted of PBMCs from the stem cell graft donor, taken from the stem cell graft. The J gene is TRBJ2-3, the V gene TRBV5-1; no clear D. The receptor's source is a human donor who donated a stem cell graft to a child with acute lymphoblastic leukemia. The CDR3: CASSLAVGPQETQYF. The CDR3 DNA sequence: TGCGCCAGCAGCTTGGCGGTTGGACCCCAGGAAACGCAGTATTTT.